The 27 T cell receptor beta chains below come from one sample, sequenced in a study of identical twins. TCRdb re-derived calls from the 5' RACE reads in MiXCR, one entry per CDR3 protein. The sample has about 250,000 distinct CDR3 sequences, 6% to 8.5% seen once. The data were also submitted as part of a second study, on yellow fever vaccine responses in identical twins.

Sequenced input: CD8+ T cells sorted from blood. Receptor source: a woman aged 18-29 years in good health.

V and J are TRBV5-1 and TRBJ1-1; D is possibly TRBD1 (5 bases). V lost 6 bases to trimming and J lost 7 bases, with 16 bases between them. Germline CDR1 and CDR2: SGHRS and YFSETQ. The CDR3 consists of 13 residues. DNA for the CDR3: TGCGCCAGCACCCCAGGGTGGGGGATTGAAGCTTTCTTT. Its protein is CASTPGWGIEAFF.

The V call is TRBV7-9, the J call TRBJ2-3; unclear D gene. Germline CDR1 and CDR2: SEHNR and FQNEAQ (reference sequence). This CDR3 has 16 amino acids. Trimming removed 5 bases at V and 6 bases at J, with 21 bases between. CDR3 nucleotide sequence: TGTGCCAGCAGCCGCCCGGTCTCGCCGCAAGTGGATACGCAGTATTTT. Protein sequence: CASSRPVSPQVDTQYF.

The V gene is TRBV12-3 or TRBV12-4, the J gene TRBJ1-5, with 7 bases fitting TRBD1. J was trimmed by 4 bases and V by 6 bases; bases with no gene match: 12. The CDR3 contains 16 residues. The CDR3 DNA reads TGTGCCAGCAGCCGATGGGGGGGACAGAGTAATCAGCCCCAGCATTTT. Its protein is CASSRWGGQSNQPQHF.

This clonotype has at least ten counts. The chain uses TRBV12-3 or TRBV12-4 and TRBJ2-2, with 7 positions matching TRBD2. The J segment lost 7 bases and the V segment lost 5 bases, leaving 4 bases of the junction unmatched. The CDR3 is made up of 13 amino acids. CDR3: CASSQTSVGELFF. The CDR3 DNA sequence: TGTGCCAGCAGTCAAACTAGCGTCGGGGAGCTGTTTTTT.

This clonotype was seen only a few times. The CDR3 DNA reads TGTGCCAGCAGCTTAGGAGCGGGAGGGCCATTAGGACCCTACAATGAGCAGTTCTTC. Translating gives CASSLGAGGPLGPYNEQFF. The chain joins TRBV7-8 to TRBJ2-1; 10 bases map to TRBD2. This CDR3 spans 19 amino acids. After removal of 1 base from V and 2 bases from J, the junction contained 11 bases not matched to a gene. CDR1 is SGHVS, CDR2 FQNEAQ, per germline. The complete variable domain, with remaining parts taken from reference TRBV7-8 and TRBJ2-1, reads GAGVSQSPRYKVAKRGQDVALRCDPISGHVSLFWYQQALGQGPEFLTYFQNEAQLDKSGLPSDRFFAERPEGSVSTLKIQRTQQEDSAVYLCASSLGAGGPLGPYNEQFFGPGTRLTVL.

Written as DNA, the CDR3 is TGTGCCAGCAGCTTTTCGCCTATTCTTGGGGAGCTGTTTTTT. This encodes CASSFSPILGELFF. This sequence joins TRBV11-1 and TRBJ2-2; D gene uncertain. The CDR3 consists of 14 residues. Trimming shortened V by 3 bases and J by 8 bases, and 13 bases separated the two germline ends. Per the germline V gene, CDR1 is SGHAT and CDR2 is FQDESV (reference sequence).

V gene TRBV7-9 combines with J gene TRBJ2-7; 7 bases fit TRBD2. V trimming: 7 bases; J trimming: 0 bases; junction bases outside the gene matches: 15. From germline, CDR1 is SEHNR and CDR2 FQNEAQ (reference sequence). This CDR3 has 17 residues. CDR3 nucleotides: TGTGCCAGCACCAATGGGGTGGGGAGGGAGAGCTCCTACGAGCAGTACGTC. It specifies CASTNGVGRESSYEQYV.

This clonotype was found many times. This chain connects TRBV5-1 to TRBJ2-7; D is possibly TRBD1 (6 bases). V shed 3 bases and J shed 2 bases, with 9 bases lying between them. The V gene's germline CDR1 is SGHRS and CDR2 YFSETQ. The CDR3 runs 13 residues. CDR3 protein: CASSWDTTYEQYF. CDR3 nucleotide sequence: TGCGCCAGCAGCTGGGACACGACCTACGAGCAGTACTTC.

In its sample, this clonotype was seen a few times. The rearrangement uses TRBV20-1 and TRBJ2-7, with TRBD2 matching over 9 bases. V lost 6 bases to trimming and J lost 5 bases; unmatched junction nucleotides: 14. Germline CDR1 DFQATT, CDR2 SNEGSKA (reference sequence). The CDR3 consists of 15 residues. CDR3 coding DNA: TGCAGTGCCTTCTATCCGCTAGCGGGAACAGACGAGCAGTACTTC. This translates into CSAFYPLAGTDEQYF.

This clonotype has just a few counts. The V call is TRBV20-1, the J call TRBJ2-7, with 7 bases matching TRBD2. V gave up 5 bases and J gave up 4 bases; unmatched junction bases: 8. The CDR3 covers 13 residues. CDR1 and CDR2 (germline): DFQATT, SNEGSKA (reference sequence). Here the CDR3 reads CSAHRDYTYEQYF. The CDR3 DNA is TGCAGTGCTCACCGGGACTATACTTACGAGCAGTACTTC.

This clonotype was recorded at least ten times. V usage is TRBV7-8 and J usage is TRBJ2-5; 7 nucleotides match TRBD1. The CDR3 covers 16 residues. Germline-derived CDR1 and CDR2 are SGHVS and FQNEAQ. V lost 5 bases to trimming and J lost 5 bases; unmatched junction nucleotides: 14. The CDR3 DNA sequence: TGTGCCAGCAGCCCCCGAGGCAGGGGGTTGGGGGAGACCCAGTACTTC. Translating it yields CASSPRGRGLGETQYF.

This clonotype appeared many times. The chain joins TRBV29-1 to TRBJ2-7, with 8 bases aligning to TRBD1. Germline V CDR1 and CDR2: SQVTM, ANQGSEA. This CDR3 region has 14 residues. Trimming took 0 bases from V and 0 from J; bases not matched to a gene: 1. CDR3 residues: CSVEDQGASYEQYF. Written as DNA, the CDR3 is TGCAGCGTTGAAGATCAGGGGGCCTCCTACGAGCAGTACTTC.

This clonotype was detected only a few times. The chain joins TRBV6-4 to TRBJ2-1, with 9 bases fitting TRBD2. V was clipped by 0 bases and J by 6 bases; unmatched bases: 3. There are 15 residues in the CDR3. Per the germline V gene, CDR1 is MRHNA and CDR2 is SNTAGT. The CDR3 nucleotides are TGTGCCAGCAGTGACTCTAGCGGGAGTACCAATGAGCAGTTCTTC. Its translation: CASSDSSGSTNEQFF.

This clonotype has at least ten counts. The chain has TRBV24-1 and TRBJ2-1; 13 nucleotides align to TRBD2. Trimming at V came to 4 bases and at J to 8 bases, leaving 4 bases not matched to a gene. CDR3 length: 15 amino acids. Germline values: CDR1 KGHDR, CDR2 SFDVKD. CDR3 region: CATSDRTSGSDEQFF. CDR3 nucleotides: TGTGCCACCAGTGACCGGACTAGCGGGAGCGATGAGCAGTTCTTC.

This clonotype was detected ten times or more. The rearrangement links TRBV7-9 to TRBJ2-7, with unresolved D. Germline V gene sequence: CDR1 SEHNR, CDR2 FQNEAQ (reference sequence). The CDR3 consists of 12 residues. The V gene lost 4 bases and the J gene lost 4 bases, with 8 bases spanning the gap. CDR3 sequence: CASSSTVYEQYF. Here the CDR3 DNA reads TGTGCCAGCAGCTCCACCGTTTACGAGCAGTACTTC.

This clonotype has more than one count but fewer than ten. The rearrangement uses TRBV6-1 and TRBJ2-1; TRBD2 matches 9 bases. Germline CDR1 is MNHNS and CDR2 is SASEGT. Losses at the gene ends were 5 bases for V and 2 bases for J; bases not matched to a gene: 4. The CDR3 length is 15 residues. The CDR3 DNA sequence: TGTGCCAGCAGTATAGCGGGAGAGGCCTACAATGAGCAGTTCTTC. It codes for CASSIAGEAYNEQFF.

Ten or more counts support this clonotype. The chain recombines TRBV5-6 with TRBJ2-1, with 7 bases lining up with TRBD2. Germline values: CDR1 SGHDT, CDR2 YYEEEE. CDR3 length equals 16 residues. V shed 6 bases and J 6 bases; nucleotides not matched to a gene: 15. CDR3 residues: CASTKPGLGVGNEQFF. The CDR3, as DNA: TGTGCCAGCACCAAACCCGGACTAGGTGTCGGCAATGAGCAGTTCTTC.

The CDR3 DNA sequence: TGTGCCAGCATCCTCGGGGGGAATGAGCAGTTCTTC. Amino acids: CASILGGNEQFF. The J gene is TRBJ2-1, the V gene TRBV12-3 or TRBV12-4; TRBD2 agrees at 7 bases. V trimming: 7 bases; J trimming: 7 bases; junction bases outside the gene matches: 4. This CDR3 comprises 12 residues.

This clonotype appeared a few times. The chain uses TRBV28 and TRBJ2-1, with 7 bases aligning to TRBD2. This CDR3 is 13 amino acids long. Trimming took 2 bases from V and 8 from J; bases not matched to a gene: 3. Germline V gene data show CDR1 as MDHEN and CDR2 as SYDVKM. For the CDR3, the DNA is TGTGCCAGCAGTTTAGGGGGGGAGTATGAGCAGTTCTTC. It translates to CASSLGGEYEQFF.

By its share, this clonotype is large. V and J are TRBV7-2 and TRBJ2-7; D not resolved. Germline assignment: CDR1 SGHTA and CDR2 FQGNSA. The V gene lost 1 base and the J gene lost 3 bases, with 16 bases spanning the gap. The CDR3 is 16 amino acids. For the CDR3, the DNA is TGTGCCAGCAGCTTAGTTCCGGAACCTGGGGTCTACGAGCAGTACTTC. This codes for CASSLVPEPGVYEQYF.

This clonotype was seen only a few times. The V gene is TRBV7-9, the J gene TRBJ2-7; the D gene is possibly TRBD1 (6 bases). V was shortened by 5 bases and J by 3 bases, with 17 bases between the two germline ends. The germline gives CDR1 SEHNR, CDR2 FQNEAQ (reference sequence). The CDR3 is made up of 15 amino acids. The CDR3 sequence: CASSTGTGTGYEQYF. CDR3 coding DNA: TGTGCCAGCAGCACAGGGACGGGAACAGGCTACGAGCAGTACTTC.

The V and J genes are TRBV9 and TRBJ2-2; weak D call: TRBD2 (5 bases). The germline V gene encodes CDR1 SGDLS and CDR2 YYNGEE. The germline V and J ends were trimmed by 3 bases and 6 bases, with 12 bases remaining between them. The CDR3 extends over 14 amino acids. CDR3 sequence (DNA): TGTGCCAGCAGCGACTCTGGGAGCCCCGGGGAGCTGTTTTTT. Amino acid sequence: CASSDSGSPGELFF. Full variable domain (missing parts from reference TRBV9 and TRBJ2-2): DSGVTQTPKHLITATGQRVTLRCSPRSGDLSVYWYQQSLDQGLQFLIQYYNGEERAKGNILERFSAQQFPDLHSELNLSSLELGDSALYFCASSDSGSPGELFFGEGSRLTVL.

This clonotype has just a few counts. V is TRBV29-1 and J is TRBJ2-1; possibly TRBD1 for D (5 bases). Trimming removed 5 bases from V and 6 bases from J, with 17 bases in between. Germline V gene data show CDR1 as SQVTM and CDR2 as ANQGSEA. CDR3 length equals 14 residues. CDR3 region: CSVTGTNNLNEQFF. The CDR3 nucleotides are TGCAGCGTTACAGGAACCAATAACCTCAATGAGCAGTTCTTC.

This clonotype was recorded many times. The chain joins TRBV20-1 to TRBJ1-1; perhaps TRBD1 as D (5 bases). This CDR3 region has 15 residues. The ends were cut back, 3 bases at V and 1 base at J, with 15 bases in the middle. CDR1 and CDR2 (germline): DFQATT, SNEGSKA (reference sequence). CDR3 coding DNA: TGCAGTGCTAGTAACAATCCAGGGAGGAACACTGAAGCTTTCTTT. Translating gives CSASNNPGRNTEAFF.

The J gene is TRBJ2-3, the V gene TRBV4-2, with TRBD2 as a possible D gene (5 bases). Trimming removed 8 bases from V and 2 bases from J, with 11 bases in between. The CDR3 length is 13 residues. The germline V gene encodes CDR1 LGHNA and CDR2 YNFKEQ. Here the CDR3 reads CASARGNTDTQYF. The CDR3 DNA sequence: TGTGCCAGCGCCCGAGGGAACACAGATACGCAGTATTTT.

In nucleotides, the CDR3 is TGTGCCAGCAGTGAAACGGGACTGTCTTCCTACGAGCAGTACGTC. Protein: CASSETGLSSYEQYV. This rearrangement joins TRBV6-1 to TRBJ2-7, with TRBD2 as a possible D gene (6 bases). This CDR3 comprises 15 residues. Germline CDR1 MNHNS, CDR2 SASEGT. Between the trimmed V and J ends, which lost 2 bases and 1 base, there was a span of 12 bases.

The J gene is TRBJ2-3, the V gene TRBV10-1, with 7 bases identical to TRBD1. From germline, CDR1 is WNHNN and CDR2 SYGVQD (reference sequence). CDR3 length equals 15 residues. The J segment lost 5 bases and the V segment lost 3 bases, leaving 8 bases of the junction unmatched. The CDR3 here is CASSEGPTGKDTQYF. CDR3 DNA sequence: TGCGCCAGCAGTGAAGGCCCGACAGGGAAAGATACGCAGTATTTT.